The entry below describes one T cell receptor beta chain. These data originate in a study of blood T cell repertoires in COVID-19. Study-wide context: COVID-19 samples from acute and convalescent phases originated in the United States, Italy and Spain. PBMCs, B-cell-depleted T cells, or T cells provided the cDNA or gDNA that made up the material.

The CDR3 contains 14 residues. The trim removed 5 bases at V and 5 bases at J, leaving 8 bases unmatched. Germline-derived CDR1 and CDR2 are SGHTA and FQGNSA. Methods used by the authors: Amplified reference gene primers provided the basis for estimating nucleated cell counts. TCRdb's table, derived via immunoSEQ multiplex PCR, lists solely in-frame clones and lacks some. V, J and clone size derive from that table, while D and trimming were established from the DNA sequence. The table lists about 120,000 clones, approximately 87% of them singletons, with under 2.5% in the top ten. The chain has TRBV7-2 and TRBJ1-1, with 7 bases lining up with TRBD1. The sequence came from a young man with acute or convalescent COVID-19. Sequencing was carried out using peripheral blood. The CDR3 DNA follows: TGTGCCAGCAGCACCCGACAGGGACGGACTGAAGCTTTCTTT. Its translation is CASSTRQGRTEAFF.